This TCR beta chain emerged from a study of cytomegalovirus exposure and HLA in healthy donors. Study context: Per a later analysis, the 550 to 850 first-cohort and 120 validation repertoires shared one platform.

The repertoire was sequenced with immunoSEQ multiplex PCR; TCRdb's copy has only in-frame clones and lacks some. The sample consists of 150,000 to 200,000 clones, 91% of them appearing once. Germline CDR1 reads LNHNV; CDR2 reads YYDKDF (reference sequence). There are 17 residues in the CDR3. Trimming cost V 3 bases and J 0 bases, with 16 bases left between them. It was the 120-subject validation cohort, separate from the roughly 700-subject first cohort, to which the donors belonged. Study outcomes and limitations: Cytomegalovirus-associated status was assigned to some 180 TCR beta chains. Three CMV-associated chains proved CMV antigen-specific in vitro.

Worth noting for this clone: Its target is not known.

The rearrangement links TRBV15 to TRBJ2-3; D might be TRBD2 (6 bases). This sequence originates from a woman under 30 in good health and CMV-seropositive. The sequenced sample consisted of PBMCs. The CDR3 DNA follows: TGTGCCACCAGCAGCTTACGCGGGACTGCTAGCACAGATACGCAGTATTTT. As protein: CATSSLRGTASTDTQYF.